Listed below are T cell receptor beta chains from one sample, sequenced in a study of blood T cells in healthy people across ages. One entry per CDR3 protein results from TCRdb running MiXCR on the 5' RACE reads. The table shows fewer than 2 million distinct CDR3 sequences, with roughly two fifths occurring only once. The specimen sequenced was blood. All receptors come from a human donor in good health. Both conserved end residues are part of each CDR3. The order of the fields is D gene, V gene, CDR3 length, clone size, J gene, CDR3 protein, CDR3 DNA. D genes are given only for firm matches. The size entry is marked missing in some rows and otherwise reads once, few, many or a size class.

TRBD2,TRBV29-1,14,few,TRBJ2-1,CSVHLAGGNNEQFF,TGCAGCGTGCACCTAGCGGGGGGTAACAATGAGCAGTTCTTC
TRBD2,TRBV20-1,16,.,TRBJ2-7,CSARDPNSGVVHEQYF,TGCAGTGCTAGAGACCCTAATAGCGGGGTAGTCCACGAGCAGTACTTC
TRBD1,TRBV4-1,14,.,TRBJ1-4,CASSPQQGFEELFF,TGCGCCAGCAGCCCCCAACAGGGGTTTGAAGAACTGTTTTTT
.,TRBV7-9,17,few,TRBJ2-3,CASSVGTGRSLTDTQYF,TGTGCCAGCAGCGTCGGAACAGGGCGGTCGTTGACAGATACGCAGTATTTT
TRBD1,TRBV5-5,15,few,TRBJ2-7,CASSRNQGAGYEQYF,TGTGCCAGCAGCCGAAACCAGGGGGCTGGGTACGAGCAGTACTTC
.,TRBV28,13,.,TRBJ1-1,CASSSTPYAEAFF,TGTGCCAGCAGTTCGACACCTTACGCTGAAGCTTTCTTT
.,TRBV4-1,18,.,TRBJ2-5,CASSQELVLGGWQETQYF,TGCGCCAGCAGCCAAGAACTAGTCTTGGGGGGTTGGCAAGAGACCCAGTACTTC
.,TRBV12-3/TRBV12-4,12,many,TRBJ2-1,CASSSIYNEQFF,TGTGCCAGCAGTTCAATATACAATGAGCAGTTCTTC
TRBD2,TRBV20-1,15,.,TRBJ2-7,CSAVASSGGLYEQYF,TGCAGTGCGGTTGCCTCTAGCGGGGGCCTCTACGAGCAGTACTTC
.,TRBV5-4,14,few,TRBJ2-1,CASSFILGANEQFF,TGTGCCAGCAGCTTTATCCTAGGAGCAAATGAGCAGTTCTTC
.,TRBV5-1,15,.,TRBJ1-4,CASSFMGSPNEKLFF,TGCGCCAGCAGCTTTATGGGCTCACCTAATGAAAAACTGTTTTTT
.,TRBV10-3,15,.,TRBJ2-1,CAISGAGQPYNEQFF,TGTGCCATCAGTGGGGCGGGACAGCCTTACAATGAGCAGTTCTTC
.,TRBV6-2/TRBV6-3,12,.,TRBJ2-5,CASSLFGETLYF,TGTGCCAGCAGCTTGTTCGGAGAGACCCTGTACTTC
.,TRBV12-3/TRBV12-4,17,.,TRBJ2-1,CASSGTKTGSSYNEQFF,TGTGCCAGCAGTGGAACTAAGACGGGGAGCTCCTACAATGAGCAGTTCTTC
.,TRBV20-1,16,.,TRBJ2-7,CSASPPFRHNLYEQYF,TGCAGTGCTAGTCCCCCCTTCAGACACAACCTCTACGAGCAGTACTTC
.,TRBV6-2/TRBV6-3,16,few,TRBJ2-3,CASSYDRNLGRDTQYF,TGTGCCAGCAGTTACGATAGGAATCTGGGGAGAGATACGCAGTATTTT
.,TRBV20-1,15,.,TRBJ2-6,CSARDPISGANVLTF,TGCAGTGCTAGAGACCCCATCTCTGGGGCCAACGTCCTGACTTTC
.,TRBV6-2/TRBV6-3,14,few,TRBJ2-2,CASTQGSITGELFF,TGTGCCAGCACCCAGGGGTCAATCACCGGGGAGCTGTTTTTT
.,TRBV27,13,.,TRBJ1-2,CASSSELGGGYTF,TGTGCCAGCAGTTCCGAGCTTGGGGGTGGCTACACCTTC
.,TRBV4-1,15,.,TRBJ1-2,CASSQTPGRGYGYTF,TGCGCCAGCAGCCAAACCCCGGGAAGAGGCTATGGCTACACCTTC
TRBD2,TRBV11-2,15,.,TRBJ2-7,CASSLRGVASYEQYF,TGTGCCAGCAGCTTACGGGGGGTTGCCTCCTACGAGCAGTACTTC
.,TRBV4-2,15,few,TRBJ2-5,CASSQDVLEEETQYF,TGTGCCAGCAGCCAAGATGTACTAGAAGAAGAGACCCAGTACTTC
TRBD2,TRBV12-3/TRBV12-4,12,.,TRBJ2-3,CASSRAGTRLYF,TGTGCCAGCTCCCGGGCCGGGACTAGGTTGTATTTT
.,TRBV5-1,13,.,TRBJ1-4,CASSWDLEEKLFF,TGCGCCAGCAGCTGGGACCTGGAGGAAAAACTGTTTTTT
.,TRBV21-1,16,.,TRBJ2-7,CASSKGGGSPIYEQYF,TGTGCCAGCAGCAAAGGAGGGGGAAGTCCGATCTACGAGCAGTACTTC
.,TRBV6-6,14,.,TRBJ1-5,CASTEGDSNQPQHF,TGTGCCAGCACCGAGGGGGATAGCAATCAGCCCCAGCATTTT
.,TRBV15,15,.,TRBJ1-3,CATSRTVTSGNTIYF,TGTGCCACCAGCAGGACAGTGACCTCTGGAAACACCATATATTTT
TRBD2,TRBV28,16,few,TRBJ2-3,CASRSTGTSGTDTQYF,TGTGCCAGCAGGTCCACCGGGACTAGCGGAACAGATACGCAGTATTTT
.,TRBV6-5,14,.,TRBJ2-5,CASSEDLRQETQYF,TGTGCCAGCAGTGAGGACTTGAGGCAAGAGACCCAGTACTTC
TRBD1,TRBV6-2/TRBV6-3,15,.,TRBJ1-5,CASREDREINQPQHF,TGTGCCAGCAGAGAGGACAGGGAGATCAATCAGCCCCAGCATTTT
.,TRBV6-4,15,many,TRBJ2-6,CASSDEGPGANVLTF,TGTGCCAGCAGTGACGAAGGCCCTGGGGCCAACGTCCTGACTTTC
TRBD1,TRBV20-1,13,few,TRBJ1-1,CSAIRQGGTEAFF,TGCAGTGCTATACGACAGGGGGGCACTGAAGCTTTCTTT
.,TRBV7-2,12,.,TRBJ1-2,CASSFRWEGYTF,TGTGCCAGCAGCTTCCGGTGGGAAGGCTACACCTTC
TRBD1,TRBV4-1,13,many,TRBJ1-5,CASSRLTGGMQHF,TGCGCCAGCAGCCGCTTAACAGGGGGCATGCAGCATTTT
.,TRBV4-3,17,once,TRBJ1-5,CASGQDFSAGSNQPQHF,TGCGCCAGCGGCCAAGATTTTTCGGCCGGTAGCAATCAGCCCCAGCATTTT
TRBD1,TRBV27,16,.,TRBJ2-5,CASSPSQGDRQETQYF,TGTGCCAGCAGTCCAAGCCAAGGGGACAGACAAGAGACCCAGTACTTC
TRBD1,TRBV12-3/TRBV12-4,15,.,TRBJ2-1,CASSHTGTGVNEQFF,TGTGCCAGCAGCCATACCGGGACAGGGGTCAATGAGCAGTTCTTC
.,TRBV11-3,12,few,TRBJ1-6,CASSSTYSPLHF,TGTGCCAGCAGCTCAACCTATTCACCCCTCCACTTT
TRBD1,TRBV20-1,12,few,TRBJ2-4,CSARPDRDIQYF,TGCAGTGCTAGACCGGACAGGGACATTCAGTACTTC
TRBD1,TRBV13,16,.,TRBJ2-3,CASSKRDSPSTDTQYF,TGTGCCAGCAGCAAAAGGGACAGTCCTAGCACAGATACGCAGTATTTT
.,TRBV11-2,22,.,TRBJ2-7,CASSLNPHLDGREDRIIYEQYF,TGTGCCAGCAGCTTGAACCCCCACTTGGACGGCAGGGAGGACAGAATAATCTACGAGCAGTACTTC
.,TRBV28,14,.,TRBJ1-5,CASSFMEIYQPQHF,TGTGCCAGCAGTTTTATGGAGATATATCAGCCCCAGCATTTT
TRBD1,TRBV5-1,14,few,TRBJ1-2,CASRDGTGDYGYTF,TGCGCCAGCAGAGACGGGACAGGGGACTATGGCTACACCTTC
.,TRBV5-1,14,.,TRBJ1-1,CASRIQGENTEAFF,TGCGCCAGCAGGATACAGGGTGAGAACACTGAAGCTTTCTTT
.,TRBV12-3/TRBV12-4,14,.,TRBJ1-1,CVSSARQENTEAFF,TGTGTCAGCAGTGCACGACAGGAGAACACTGAAGCTTTCTTT
.,TRBV7-6,14,.,TRBJ1-6,CASSLQGDNSPLHF,TGTGCCAGCAGCTTACAGGGAGATAATTCACCCCTCCACTTT
.,TRBV7-9,14,few,TRBJ2-1,CASSFNRGDNEQFF,TGTGCCAGCAGCTTTAATAGGGGCGACAATGAGCAGTTCTTC
.,TRBV12-3/TRBV12-4,14,.,TRBJ1-1,CASSTGPTNTEAFF,TGTGCCAGCAGTACGGGACCGACGAACACTGAAGCTTTCTTT
TRBD2,TRBV4-2,17,.,TRBJ2-1,CASSQERAGAAYNEQFF,TGTGCCAGCAGCCAAGAAAGAGCGGGGGCCGCCTACAATGAGCAGTTCTTC
.,TRBV6-6,15,.,TRBJ2-7,CASSYKGQPSGEQYF,TGTGCCAGCAGTTACAAAGGTCAGCCCTCTGGCGAGCAGTACTTC
TRBD1,TRBV12-3/TRBV12-4,14,.,TRBJ1-5,CASSPTGAIQPQHF,TGTGCCAGCAGCCCGACAGGGGCAATTCAGCCCCAGCATTTT
TRBD1,TRBV7-9,15,few,TRBJ1-4,CASSLRGLGNEKLFF,TGTGCCAGCAGCCTTAGGGGGCTTGGTAATGAAAAACTGTTTTTT
.,TRBV6-2/TRBV6-3,16,.,TRBJ1-1,CAGSSLSGAGDTEAFF,TGTGCCGGCAGTTCGCTGTCGGGGGCGGGAGACACTGAAGCTTTCTTT